This record covers a single TCR beta chain. Its antigen is currently unknown. The study ran the assay at deep level. Here immunoSEQ multiplex PCR was the method, and the copy in TCRdb shows in-frame clones only, minus some. In the table there are under 600,000 clones, more than 95% of which are singletons. The sample is drawn from a study of shared clonotypes between healthy human individuals. Whole-study findings and limits: Roughly 5% of naive CD4 clonotypes were common to a handful of donors. Despite large depth, sorted-subset datasets appeared incompletely sequenced.

V shed 0 bases and J shed 1 base, with 12 bases lying between them. The CDR3 sequence is 16 residues long. CDR1 and CDR2 (germline): MDHEN, SYDVKM. The chain couples TRBV28 to TRBJ1-1, with D tentatively TRBD1 (6 bases). Sequencing used naive CD4+ T cells sorted from blood. Subset: CD45RA+ positively selected. This TCR was recovered from a woman under 40 in good health. The CDR3 reads CASSLWGGRTNTEAFF. The CDR3 region has the DNA TGTGCCAGCAGTTTATGGGGGGGCAGAACGAACACTGAAGCTTTCTTT.